One sample yielded the 18 T cell receptor delta chains listed below, sequenced in a study of gamma-delta chains in newborns, infants, children. TCRdb applied CATT to the reads for clone calling. The sample contains 3,000 to 4,000 delta-chain clones, roughly 0.27% of which appear only once. The sample comprised blood. The source of these receptors is a child who was a newborn, infant or young child, either healthy, febrile or measles-vaccinated (not recorded which).

Concerning this clone itself: It differs at one base from a far larger clone, so likely a read error. Other nucleotide sequences from this sample produce the same CDR3. The chain has TRDV2 and TRDJ3; 7 bases agree with TRDD3. The CDR3 sequence is 18 residues long. V gave up 0 bases and J gave up 4 bases; unmatched junction bases: 8. Per germline, CDR1 GEAIGNYY and CDR2 EKD. In DNA form, the CDR3 reads TGTGCCTGTGACACCGGGGGATTTAGCTCTTGGGACACCCGACAGATGTTTTTC. It specifies CACDTGGFSSWDTRQMFF.

This clone was counted a few times. TCRdb assigns this DNA the protein of a much larger clone, which departs from its translation at residue 9; this likely reflects a read error, and the protein shown comes from translating the DNA. The rearrangement links TRDV2 to TRDJ1, with TRDD3 identical over 8 bases. V dropped 3 bases and J dropped 7; count of bases not matched to a gene: 6. CDR1 is GEAIGNYY and CDR2 is EKD in the germline V gene. The CDR3 extends over 13 amino acids. CDR3 DNA sequence: TGTGCCTGTGACCCACTGGGGGCTGCTAAACTCATCTTT. Residues: CACDPLGAAKLIF.

This clone was observed a few times. TCRdb assigns this DNA the protein of a much larger clone, which departs from its translation at residue 3; this likely reflects a read error, and the protein shown comes from translating the DNA. The CDR3 DNA follows: TGTGCCTATGACGCACGATGGGGGATACCAGGCTCCTGGGACACCCGACAGATGTTTTTC. This translates into CAYDARWGIPGSWDTRQMFF. The chain has TRDV2 and TRDJ3; 10 nucleotides align to TRDD3. The germline V gene has CDR1 GEAIGNYY and CDR2 EKD. The CDR3 is 20 amino acids.

This clone showed up just a few times. This DNA's translation and the protein TCRdb lists, from a much larger clone, do not match at residue 10, likely due to a read error; the protein shown is translated from the DNA. The genes are TRDV2 and TRDJ3; 12 nucleotides align to TRDD3. V was pared by 2 bases and J by 5 bases, with 3 bases of the junction left unmatched. The germline CDR1 and CDR2 sequences are GEAIGNYY and EKD. This CDR3 has 17 amino acids. CDR3 DNA: TGTGCCTGTGACATACTGGGGGATACCCGGGACACCCGACAGATGTTTTTC. Protein sequence: CACDILGDTRDTRQMFF.

Note on this clone: This sequence is one base from a far larger clone and is likely a read error. Other DNA sequences of this sample code for an identical CDR3. This sequence joins TRDV2 and TRDJ3; 11 bases align to TRDD3. The germline V gene encodes CDR1 GEAIGNYY and CDR2 EKD. This CDR3 is built from 18 residues. In DNA, the CDR3 is TGTGCCTGTGACATACTGGGGGATAGCTCCTGGGACACCCGGCAGATGTTTTTC. Translation: CACDILGDSSWDTRQMFF.

This clone was seen more than once but under ten times. A far larger clone is off by one base, so a read error is likely. The chain combines TRDV2 with TRDJ3; 7 bases agree with TRDD3. This CDR3 region has 17 residues. CDR1 and CDR2 from the germline V gene are GEAIGNYY and EKD. The CDR3 nucleotides are TGTGCCTGTGACACCTGGGGGAGCTCCTGGGACGCCCGACAGATGTTTTTC. Residues: CACDTWGSSWDARQMFF.

Comments on this clone: A far more abundant clone sits one base away, making this likely a read error. Other nucleotide sequences in the sample specify the same CDR3. The rearrangement links TRDV2 to TRDJ3; the match to TRDD3 covers 8 bases. CDR1 is GEAIGNYY and CDR2 is EKD in the germline V gene. The CDR3 is made up of 19 amino acids. In DNA, the CDR3 is TGTGCCTGCGACACCGTAACTGGGGGTTCCTCCTGGGACACCCGACAGATGTTTTTC. Its translation: CACDTVTGGSSWDTRQMFF.

This clone appeared a few times. This DNA's translation and the protein TCRdb lists, from a much larger clone, do not match at residue 18, likely due to a read error; the protein shown is translated from the DNA. This chain connects TRDV2 to TRDJ3, with 7 bases fitting TRDD3. The CDR3 spans 20 residues. The germline V gene encodes CDR1 GEAIGNYY and CDR2 EKD. The CDR3 nucleotides read TGTGCCTGTGACACCGTATTAAGGGGATATAACACCTGGGACACCCGACAGGTGTTTTTC. This codes for CACDTVLRGYNTWDTRQVFF.

This clone is large by share. Other DNA sequences within the sample encode an identical CDR3. The rearrangement uses TRDV2 and TRDJ3; 8 bases match TRDD3. The CDR3 sequence is 18 residues long. Unmatched junction bases numbered 3, after V lost 0 bases and J lost 0 bases. Per the germline V gene, CDR1 is GEAIGNYY and CDR2 is EKD. CDR3 DNA: TGTGCCTGTGACACCGTACTGGGGGGCTCCTGGGACACCCGACAGATGTTTTTC. Its translation is CACDTVLGGSWDTRQMFF.

This clone was picked up a small number of times. TCRdb's protein for this DNA is that of a much larger clone and differs from the translation at residue 10, likely a read error; the protein shown is the DNA translation. Here the CDR3 DNA reads TGTGCCTGTGACAAAGTACTGGGGGCCCCAAGCTCCTGGGACACCCGACAGATGTTTTTC. It is translated as CACDKVLGAPSSWDTRQMFF. V usage is TRDV2 and J usage is TRDJ3; 8 bases fit TRDD3. Germline V gene data show CDR1 as GEAIGNYY and CDR2 as EKD. There are 20 residues in the CDR3. Trimming cost V 2 bases and J 0 bases; bases outside gene matches: 11.

For this clone: It differs at one base from a far larger clone, so likely a read error. Other DNA sequences of this sample code for an identical CDR3. The genes are TRDV2 and TRDJ3; TRDD3 aligns across 10 bases. The V gene's germline CDR1 is GEAIGNYY and CDR2 EKD. This CDR3 has 20 residues. CDR3 protein: CACDKVYWGISSWDTRQMFF. CDR3 sequence (DNA): TGTGCCTGTGACAAAGTTTACTGGGGGATCAGCTCCTGGGACACCCGGCAGATGTTTTTC.

This clone is categorized as medium-sized. A read error is the likely source, as a far larger clone sits one nucleotide away. The chain combines TRDV2 with TRDJ3; 7 bases are a match to TRDD3. In germline, CDR1 is GEAIGNYY, CDR2 EKD. The length of the CDR3 is 16 residues. CDR3 DNA sequence: TGTGCCTGTGACTGGGGGAGCTCCTGGGGCACCCGACAGATGTTTTTC. This translates into CACDWGSSWGTRQMFF.

This clone has a handful of counts. TCRdb pairs this DNA with a much larger clone's protein that differs at residue 4, likely a read error; the protein shown was translated from the DNA. J is TRDJ3 and V is TRDV2; 10 nucleotides align to TRDD3. Germline CDR1 is GEAIGNYY and CDR2 is EKD. The CDR3 is 19 residues long. The CDR3 sequence is CACGTAWGISSWDTRQMFF. CDR3 coding DNA: TGTGCCTGTGGCACCGCCTGGGGGATAAGCTCCTGGGACACCCGGCAGATGTTTTTC.

Concerning this clone: TCRdb has a much larger clone's protein, which differs at residue 14 from the translation of this DNA, likely because of a read error; what is shown is the protein translated from the DNA. The V gene is TRDV2, the J gene TRDJ3, with 13 bases matching TRDD3. The germline CDR1 and CDR2 sequences are GEAIGNYY and EKD. The CDR3 sequence is 20 residues long. CDR3 DNA sequence: TGTGCCTGTGACCGAGTACTGGGGGATACGAGCTCCTGGGGCACCCGACAGATGTTTTTC. It encodes CACDRVLGDTSSWGTRQMFF.

As regards this clone: The TCRdb protein comes from a much larger clone and disagrees with this DNA's translation at residue 16, likely due to a read error; the protein given here is derived from the DNA. This chain joins TRDV2 and TRDJ3; 13 bases line up with TRDD3. CDR1 is GEAIGNYY, CDR2 EKD, per germline. There are 20 residues in the CDR3. The CDR3 DNA follows: TGTGCCTGTGACAAGTACTGGGGGATACGCAGCTCCTGGGACACCCAACAGATGTTTTTC. As protein: CACDKYWGIRSSWDTQQMFF.

There are a few counts of this clone. Given a far larger clone just one base away, this is likely a sequencing read error. The same CDR3 also results from other DNA sequences found in this sample. The rearrangement links TRDV2 to TRDJ3, with 7 bases that match TRDD3. The CDR3 length is 18 residues. Germline V gene sequence: CDR1 GEAIGNYY, CDR2 EKD. The CDR3 sequence: CACDTAGGISWDTRQMFF. The CDR3 DNA follows: TGTGCTTGTGACACCGCTGGGGGGATCTCCTGGGACACCCGACAGATGTTTTTC.

This clone was picked up a small number of times. The TCRdb protein comes from a much larger clone and disagrees with this DNA's translation at residue 10, likely due to a read error; the protein given here is derived from the DNA. V gene TRDV2 combines with J gene TRDJ2; 10 bases match TRDD3. Germline CDR1 is GEAIGNYY and CDR2 is EKD. The length of the CDR3 is 16 residues. The CDR3 DNA reads TGTGCCTGTGACACCGGGGGATACGCTTTTACAGCACAACTCTTCTTT. Its translation: CACDTGGYAFTAQLFF.

This clone was counted only a few times. TCRdb's entry gives the protein of a much larger clone, which mismatches this DNA's translation at residue 12, likely from a read error; the protein reported here is translated from the DNA. This chain connects TRDV2 to TRDJ2, with TRDD3 matching over 12 bases. The CDR3 runs to 15 residues. Germline V lookup: CDR1 GEAIGNYY, CDR2 EKD. The CDR3 sequence: CACDVLGDTPARLFF. For the CDR3, the DNA is TGTGCCTGTGACGTACTGGGGGATACTCCAGCACGACTCTTCTTT.